A selection of T cell receptor beta chains follows, all from one sample in a study of human T cells and chemical hapten exposure. Each CDR3 protein is one row after TCRdb ran MiXCR on the RACE reads. The table has 240,000 or so distinct CDR3 sequences, more than 6.5% seen once. The specimen comprised whole blood, sampled in connection with sensitization to the hapten diphenylcyclopropenone (DPC). The source is a woman aged 35 to 49 with alopecia areata. Some clones in this sample may be carry-over from other donors' samples. Both conserved end residues are part of each CDR3. Fields, in order: CDR3 DNA, CDR3 protein, V gene, clone size, D gene, J gene. A D gene is named only where the DNA matches it firmly. Only part of the rows carry a size: once, few, many, or a class if the clone is expanded.

DNA: TGTGCCAGCTCACCACGAGCGGGAGGGCCCTATGAGCAGTTCTTC; CDR3: CASSPRAGGPYEQFF; V: TRBV18; size: NA; D: TRBD2; J: TRBJ2-1
DNA: TGTGCCAGCAGCATGGACACCTCCTACGAGCAGTACTTC; CDR3: CASSMDTSYEQYF; V: TRBV7-9; size: NA; D: NA; J: TRBJ2-7
DNA: TGTGCCAGCAGCTTAGTACCAGGTCCACGGGGCGCCTACGAGCAGTACTTC; CDR3: CASSLVPGPRGAYEQYF; V: TRBV11-1; size: NA; D: NA; J: TRBJ2-7
DNA: TGCAGTGCTAGAGTGGTCAGCTCCTACAATGAGCAGTTCTTC; CDR3: CSARVVSSYNEQFF; V: TRBV20-1; size: few; D: NA; J: TRBJ2-1
DNA: TGTGCCAGCAGTTATCAGGATACGCAGTATTTT; CDR3: CASSYQDTQYF; V: TRBV12-3/TRBV12-4; size: many; D: NA; J: TRBJ2-3
DNA: TGTGCCAGTAGTATCGGCAGGGGTACCGGGGAGCTGTTTTTT; CDR3: CASSIGRGTGELFF; V: TRBV19; size: few; D: NA; J: TRBJ2-2
DNA: TGCGCCAGCAGTATTAGCGGGGCGGATACGCAGTATTTT; CDR3: CASSISGADTQYF; V: TRBV5-1; size: many; D: TRBD2; J: TRBJ2-3
DNA: TGTGCCAGCAGTCGAACAGGGGGAAACTTTTATGGCTACACCTTC; CDR3: CASSRTGGNFYGYTF; V: TRBV28; size: few; D: TRBD1; J: TRBJ1-2
DNA: TGTGCCAGCAGCTTAACCCAACTCCGCCAGTACGAGCAGTACTTC; CDR3: CASSLTQLRQYEQYF; V: TRBV7-8; size: many; D: NA; J: TRBJ2-7
DNA: TGTGCCAGCAGTGAATCCTTAAGGGGGTTGCTGAACACTGAAGCTTTCTTT; CDR3: CASSESLRGLLNTEAFF; V: TRBV6-1; size: NA; D: NA; J: TRBJ1-1
DNA: TGTGCCAGCAGTCCCGGGACAGGGGGCGCGAACGAGCAGTACTTC; CDR3: CASSPGTGGANEQYF; V: TRBV12-3/TRBV12-4; size: many; D: TRBD1; J: TRBJ2-7
DNA: TGTGCCAGCAGTGGGACAGGGGGCAATTCACCCCTCCACTTT; CDR3: CASSGTGGNSPLHF; V: TRBV6-1; size: many; D: TRBD1; J: TRBJ1-6
DNA: TGTGCCGCCGGGGGGACAAAGAACACCGGGGAGCTGTTTTTT; CDR3: CAAGGTKNTGELFF; V: TRBV6-2/TRBV6-3; size: many; D: NA; J: TRBJ2-2
DNA: TGTGCCATCAGGGAGCGAAATACCGGGACAGACGAGCAGTACTTC; CDR3: CAIRERNTGTDEQYF; V: TRBV10-3; size: few; D: TRBD1; J: TRBJ2-7
DNA: TGTGCCAGCAGTTACGTCGTTGGGGCGCTCTACAATGAGCAGTTCTTC; CDR3: CASSYVVGALYNEQFF; V: TRBV6-2/TRBV6-3; size: few; D: NA; J: TRBJ2-1
DNA: TGTGCCAGCAGGGGAGGACAGGGGGGATACTATGGCTACACCTTC; CDR3: CASRGGQGGYYGYTF; V: TRBV2; size: few; D: TRBD1; J: TRBJ1-2
DNA: TGCGCCAGCAGCCAAGAAGGCGGGAGGGGGACCGGGGAGCTGTTTTTT; CDR3: CASSQEGGRGTGELFF; V: TRBV4-3; size: many; D: TRBD2; J: TRBJ2-2
DNA: TGTGCCAGCAGCACCCTCCCCGCGGGCCGGCGGCCCCAGCATTTT; CDR3: CASSTLPAGRRPQHF; V: TRBV28; size: NA; D: NA; J: TRBJ1-5
DNA: TGTGCCAGCAGCTCCTTTGCGGGAGGGTCCTACGAGCAGTACTTC; CDR3: CASSSFAGGSYEQYF; V: TRBV7-2; size: NA; D: TRBD2; J: TRBJ2-7
DNA: TGTGCCAGTAGTAGCGGGAGACGAACTGGGGCCAACGTCCTGACTTTC; CDR3: CASSSGRRTGANVLTF; V: TRBV19; size: NA; D: TRBD2; J: TRBJ2-6
DNA: TGTGCCAGCAGTTTGACTAGCGGGAGATTCGAGTTCTTC; CDR3: CASSLTSGRFEFF; V: TRBV28; size: few; D: TRBD2; J: TRBJ2-1
DNA: TGTGCCACACAACAGGGGTACAATGAGCAGTTCTTC; CDR3: CATQQGYNEQFF; V: TRBV24-1; size: many; D: TRBD1; J: TRBJ2-1
DNA: TGTGCCAGCAGCTCCCGGGAGAATGGGGGCAATGAGCAGTTCTTC; CDR3: CASSSRENGGNEQFF; V: TRBV5-4; size: few; D: NA; J: TRBJ2-1
DNA: TGCAGCCAAAAACTTTACGGGAGCTCCTATAATTCACCCCTCCACTTT; CDR3: CSQKLYGSSYNSPLHF; V: TRBV20-1; size: many; D: NA; J: TRBJ1-6
DNA: TGCAGTGCTAGCCGGCAATATGGCTACACCTTC; CDR3: CSASRQYGYTF; V: TRBV20-1; size: many; D: NA; J: TRBJ1-2
DNA: TGTGCCAGCTCACCGACAGGGGGAGAGGGCAATTCACCCCTCCACTTT; CDR3: CASSPTGGEGNSPLHF; V: TRBV18; size: few; D: TRBD1; J: TRBJ1-6
DNA: TGTGCCAGCAGTCCCGGAACCTATGGCTACACCTTC; CDR3: CASSPGTYGYTF; V: TRBV6-6; size: many; D: NA; J: TRBJ1-2
DNA: TGTGCCGTCCGTGGATCTAGCACAGATACGCAGTATTTT; CDR3: CAVRGSSTDTQYF; V: TRBV28; size: few; D: NA; J: TRBJ2-3
DNA: TGTGCCAGCAGCCGGGACACGGATCAGCCCCAGCATTTT; CDR3: CASSRDTDQPQHF; V: TRBV7-3; size: few; D: NA; J: TRBJ1-5
DNA: TGTGCCAGCAGTTGGACTAGCAGTGAGACCCAGTACTTC; CDR3: CASSWTSSETQYF; V: TRBV28; size: few; D: TRBD2; J: TRBJ2-5
DNA: TGCAGTGCTAGAGACCTGGCAGGGCTAGATCGGCCCCAGCATTTT; CDR3: CSARDLAGLDRPQHF; V: TRBV20-1; size: NA; D: NA; J: TRBJ1-5
DNA: TGTGCCAGCAGCTTAGTAACGGGGGTGGGTTTTTTT; CDR3: CASSLVTGVGFF; V: TRBV11-2; size: NA; D: NA; J: TRBJ2-3
DNA: TGTGCCAGCAGTTTAGCCGGCGGCTATGGCTACACCTTC; CDR3: CASSLAGGYGYTF; V: TRBV12-3/TRBV12-4; size: many; D: NA; J: TRBJ1-2
DNA: TGTGCCAGCAGTTATTGGGGGATTGACACCGGGGAGCTGTTTTTT; CDR3: CASSYWGIDTGELFF; V: TRBV6-5; size: few; D: NA; J: TRBJ2-2
DNA: TGTGCCAGCAGAGATCCCGGACAGCCCCAGCATTTT; CDR3: CASRDPGQPQHF; V: TRBV7-2; size: few; D: NA; J: TRBJ1-5
DNA: TGTGCCAGCAGTTCGCCGGGGTGGGGCAATCAGCCCCAGCATTTT; CDR3: CASSSPGWGNQPQHF; V: TRBV28; size: many; D: NA; J: TRBJ1-5
DNA: TGTGCCAGTTCAGTAGCGGGACTGTATGATACGCAGTATTTT; CDR3: CASSVAGLYDTQYF; V: TRBV12-3/TRBV12-4; size: few; D: TRBD2; J: TRBJ2-3
DNA: TGTGCCAGCAGCGGGGACAGCAACTATGGCTACACCTTC; CDR3: CASSGDSNYGYTF; V: TRBV3-1; size: NA; D: TRBD1; J: TRBJ1-2
DNA: TGTGCCAGCAGCCAAGGGAGAGGGACCACTGAAGCTTTCTTT; CDR3: CASSQGRGTTEAFF; V: TRBV3-1; size: few; D: NA; J: TRBJ1-1
DNA: TGTGCCAGCAGCCCCAGGGGGCGCGTGGGGGAGCTGTTTTTT; CDR3: CASSPRGRVGELFF; V: TRBV5-6; size: NA; D: TRBD1; J: TRBJ2-2
DNA: TGCGCCACTACCAGCGGGAGGACCCAAGAGACCCAGTACTTC; CDR3: CATTSGRTQETQYF; V: TRBV5-1; size: NA; D: TRBD2; J: TRBJ2-5
DNA: TGTGCCAGCAAAAGGGACGGCCCGTACAATGAGCAGTTCTTC; CDR3: CASKRDGPYNEQFF; V: TRBV2; size: many; D: NA; J: TRBJ2-1
DNA: TGTGCCAGCCGGGAGCTGAGCACAGATACGCAGTATTTT; CDR3: CASRELSTDTQYF; V: TRBV6-2/TRBV6-3; size: many; D: NA; J: TRBJ2-3
DNA: TGTGCCAGCAAAGGGTTCCGAGCCTCCTACGAGCAGTACTTC; CDR3: CASKGFRASYEQYF; V: TRBV28; size: NA; D: NA; J: TRBJ2-7
DNA: TGTGCCAGCAGCGTAGGGGCTAGCATGGAGACCCAGTACTTC; CDR3: CASSVGASMETQYF; V: TRBV7-9; size: NA; D: NA; J: TRBJ2-5
DNA: TGCGCCAGCAGCCAAGATCCGGCTAGCCCCTCTGGAAACACCATATATTTT; CDR3: CASSQDPASPSGNTIYF; V: TRBV4-3; size: NA; D: NA; J: TRBJ1-3
DNA: TGCGCCAGCAGCTTGGCAGGGGTTTCCTCTGGAAACACCATATATTTT; CDR3: CASSLAGVSSGNTIYF; V: TRBV5-1; size: NA; D: NA; J: TRBJ1-3
DNA: TGTGCCAGCAGTCTAACAGGGTTGGTACCCCTCCACTTT; CDR3: CASSLTGLVPLHF; V: TRBV12-3/TRBV12-4; size: few; D: NA; J: TRBJ1-6
DNA: TGTGCCAGCAGTCTCACAGCGACATATGGCTACACCTTC; CDR3: CASSLTATYGYTF; V: TRBV3-1; size: many; D: NA; J: TRBJ1-2
DNA: TGTGCCAGCAGTGCTGGGGCCCTGGACGAGCAGTACTTC; CDR3: CASSAGALDEQYF; V: TRBV7-9; size: many; D: NA; J: TRBJ2-7
DNA: TGCGCCAGCAGCTGGGGACAGGGCGGGAGTGGCGAGCAGTACTTC; CDR3: CASSWGQGGSGEQYF; V: TRBV5-1; size: NA; D: TRBD1; J: TRBJ2-7
DNA: TGCGCCAGCAGCCCCGGGACAGCTAACTACGAGCAGTACTTC; CDR3: CASSPGTANYEQYF; V: TRBV5-1; size: NA; D: TRBD1; J: TRBJ2-7
DNA: TGTGCCAGCGGGTCAGGAGGGAGCAATCAGCCCCAGCATTTT; CDR3: CASGSGGSNQPQHF; V: TRBV12-3/TRBV12-4; size: few; D: NA; J: TRBJ1-5